Below, one T cell receptor (beta chain) is given with its context. Germline-derived CDR1 and CDR2 are MNHNS and SASEGT. Trimming pared 2 bases from V and 0 bases from J, leaving 8 bases between. The CDR3 is 15 residues long. Libraries were prepared by immunoSEQ multiplex PCR; TCRdb keeps only in-frame clonotypes and omits some of them. The sample shows around 64,000 clones, over 85% of them seen only once. This entry is derived from a study of control samples from healthy donors and cancer patients. The receptor was isolated from a man between 60 and 75 years old with colorectal cancer. The chain is built from TRBV6-1 and TRBJ1-3; possible D gene TRBD1, 5 bases. The sequenced sample was PBMCs. The CDR3 is CASSELTGSGNTIYF. The CDR3 DNA reads TGTGCCAGCAGTGAATTAACAGGCTCTGGAAACACCATATATTTT.